The clone carrying this T cell receptor beta chain was seen ten or more times. The antigen is unknown. Thyroid surgery was preceded by no treatment in any patient. This sample stems from a study of metastatic and nonmetastatic thyroid tumors. Study-wide context: Repertoire data that came from the blood and tumor or nodule tissue of malignant and benign thyroid patients were compared.

Authors' data handling: What underpinned the distant-metastasis classifier for papillary thyroid cancer was the set of CDR3 differences across clinicopathological groups. TCRdb reanalyzed the PCR reads with MiXCR. TCRdb, not the original authors, processed these V and J calls. This table has more than 85,000 clones, less than 10% appearing once. Whole-study results and caveats: A significant increase in TCR beta diversity was reportedly seen in malignant thyroid tumors relative to benign nodules, in blood and tumor.

This sequence was found in a female donor with papillary thyroid cancer or a benign thyroid nodule (not recorded which). Some clones in this sample may be carry-over from other donors' samples. The specimen was blood.

The CDR3 DNA sequence: TGTGCCAGCAGCCCCCAGGGCCAAATGAACACCGGGGAGCTGTTTTTT. This translates into CASSPQGQMNTGELFF. The chain joins TRBV11-2 to TRBJ2-2, with D tentatively TRBD1 (5 bases). CDR3 length equals 16 residues. V shed 5 bases and J shed 1 base, with 14 bases lying between them. Germline-derived CDR1 and CDR2 are SGHAT and FQNNGV.